This T cell receptor (beta chain) was documented in a study of cytomegalovirus exposure and HLA in healthy donors. Study as a whole: An earlier analysis found some 100 million unique TCR beta sequences from about 190 million T cells.

The V gene's germline CDR1 is SGHTS and CDR2 YDEGEE. V lost 1 base to trimming and J lost 0 bases, with 17 bases between them. The CDR3 totals 18 residues. This clone was detected only a few times. The primer mix had 60 Vbeta and 13 Jbeta primers. Only in-frame clones appear in the TCRdb table, and some are missing; sequencing was by immunoSEQ multiplex PCR. The table has 90,000 to 100,000 clones, roughly 79% seen once. The TCR originated in a man between 35 and 55 years old in good health and CMV-seronegative. V is TRBV5-8 and J is TRBJ1-5; no clear D gene. The sample taken for sequencing was PBMCs. CDR3 in amino acids: CASSLTRALLYSNQPQHF. In nucleotides, the CDR3 is TGTGCCAGCAGCTTGACGAGGGCACTCCTATATAGCAATCAGCCCCAGCATTTT.